Below, 13 T cell receptor beta chains from the same sample are listed, as sequenced in a study of T cell responses to AZD1222 COVID-19 vaccine. Data came from immunoSEQ multiplex PCR; TCRdb stores just in-frame clones and leaves some out. This sample has 75,000 to 100,000 clones, with over 75% found just once. The sample consisted of peripheral blood, taken on day 0 of AZD1222 vaccination. These receptors all stem from an adult in good health.

The V gene is TRBV7-9, the J gene TRBJ1-1; tentative D call: TRBD1 (5 bases). Trimming cost V 2 bases and J 2 bases, with 15 bases left between them. Germline values: CDR1 SEHNR, CDR2 FQNEAQ (reference sequence). The CDR3 consists of 16 residues. CDR3 sequence: CASSLPGHGTNTEAFF. In DNA, the CDR3 is TGTGCCAGCAGCTTACCGGGGCACGGTACAAACACTGAAGCTTTCTTT.

The V and J genes are TRBV27 and TRBJ2-7; 11 nucleotides line up with TRBD1. The CDR3 has 15 amino acids. Germline V lookup: CDR1 MNHEY, CDR2 SMNVEV (reference sequence). With 5 bases clipped from V and 3 bases from J, the junction kept 6 bases outside the gene matches. The CDR3 protein is CASSLGTGGNYEQYF. The CDR3 region has the DNA TGTGCCAGCAGTCTCGGGACAGGGGGTAACTACGAGCAGTACTTC.

The chain has TRBV27 and TRBJ2-7; D not resolved. The CDR3 has 14 residues. Trimming took off 5 bases at V and 1 base at J, with 12 bases between the two ends. Germline V CDR1 and CDR2: MNHEY, SMNVEV (reference sequence). For the CDR3, the DNA is TGTGCCAGCAGTCCCACTAAGACATCCTACGAGCAGTACTTC. It encodes CASSPTKTSYEQYF.

The table lists this clone with a count of one. The chain's CDR3 is CASSPTGSGSTGELFF. CDR3 coding DNA: TGTGCCAGCTCACCGACAGGAAGCGGCTCCACCGGGGAGCTGTTTTTT. The chain carries TRBV18 and TRBJ2-2; the D gene is possibly TRBD1 (6 bases). The CDR3 has 16 residues. CDR1 is KGHSH and CDR2 is LQKENI in the germline V gene. V was pared by 3 bases and J by 4 bases, with 15 bases between. Variable domain in full (rest from reference TRBV18 and TRBJ2-2): NAGVMQNPRHLVRRRGQEARLRCSPMKGHSHVYWYRQLPEEGLKFMVYLQKENIIDESGMPKERFSAEFPKEGPSILRIQQVVRGDSAAYFCASSPTGSGSTGELFFGEGSRLTVL.

V and J are TRBV6-2 or TRBV6-3 and TRBJ2-3, with 7 bases that match TRBD2. There are 15 residues in the CDR3. Trimming removed 0 bases from V and 1 base from J; junction bases left unmatched: 1. Per germline, CDR1 MNHEY and CDR2 SVGEGT. This chain's CDR3 is CASSYSAGRTDTQYF. Here the CDR3 DNA reads TGTGCCAGCAGTTACTCAGCGGGGCGCACAGATACGCAGTATTTT.

The chain couples TRBV19 to TRBJ2-7; maybe TRBD2 (6 bases). The V and J ends lost 6 bases and 3 bases respectively, with 12 bases between them. The CDR3 runs 13 residues. The germline CDR1 and CDR2 sequences are LNHDA and SQIVND (reference sequence). CDR3 sequence reads: CASSGTQRYEQYF. The DNA for the CDR3 is TGTGCCAGTAGCGGGACTCAGCGCTACGAGCAGTACTTC.

The rearrangement links TRBV7-3 to TRBJ2-1; 7 nucleotides align to TRBD2. V dropped 0 bases and J dropped 0; count of bases not matched to a gene: 5. Germline loops: CDR1 SGHTA, CDR2 FQGTGA. The CDR3 consists of 17 residues. Here the CDR3 DNA reads TGTGCCAGCAGCTTAACTGCGGGAGCGTACTCCTACAATGAGCAGTTCTTC. It is translated as CASSLTAGAYSYNEQFF.

The V call is TRBV2, the J call TRBJ1-6, with D perhaps matching TRBD1 (6 bases). The V and J ends lost 5 bases and 0 bases respectively, with 11 bases between them. The CDR3 is 16 residues long. From germline, CDR1 is SNHLY and CDR2 FYNNEI. The CDR3 is CASSLGGYSYNSPLHF. Written as DNA, the CDR3 is TGTGCCAGCAGTCTCGGGGGCTACTCCTATAATTCACCCCTCCACTTT.

The chain joins TRBV9 to TRBJ2-6; D not resolved. The CDR3 is made up of 16 amino acids. The V gene's germline CDR1 is SGDLS and CDR2 YYNGEE. V dropped 3 bases and J dropped 0 bases, with 10 bases sitting between them. CDR3 residues: CASSALQISGANVLTF. The CDR3 bases are TGTGCCAGCAGCGCCCTACAGATCTCTGGGGCCAACGTCCTGACTTTC. Complete variable domain (other parts from reference TRBV9 and TRBJ2-6): DSGVTQTPKHLITATGQRVTLRCSPRSGDLSVYWYQQSLDQGLQFLIQYYNGEERAKGNILERFSAQQFPDLHSELNLSSLELGDSALYFCASSALQISGANVLTFGAGSRLTVL.

This chain joins TRBV6-2 or TRBV6-3 and TRBJ1-2; D ambiguous. Germline V gene sequence: CDR1 MNHEY, CDR2 SVGEGT. The CDR3 sequence is 14 residues long. V dropped 8 bases and J dropped 0 bases, with 13 bases sitting between them. DNA of the CDR3: TGTGCCAGCCGCCGGGCTTTAGCTAACTATGGCTACACCTTC. Its protein product is CASRRALANYGYTF.

The chain combines TRBV24-1 with TRBJ2-5, with D unresolved. The V and J ends lost 7 bases and 5 bases respectively, with 10 bases between them. The germline gives CDR1 KGHDR, CDR2 SFDVKD. There are 12 residues in the CDR3. CDR3 coding DNA: TGTGCCACCAGCAATTTTGAGGAGACCCAGTACTTC. Encoded protein: CATSNFEETQYF.

With respect to this clone: This specimen includes other DNA sequences encoding the same CDR3. This rearrangement joins TRBV3-1 (or the pseudogene TRBV3-2) to TRBJ2-2, with 7 bases aligning to TRBD1. Germline CDR1 is LGHDT and CDR2 is YNNKEL (reference sequence). V gave up 6 bases and J gave up 2 bases; unmatched junction bases: 9. The CDR3 runs to 16 residues. CDR3 sequence: CASRGIQGSNTGELFF. DNA for the CDR3: TGTGCCAGCAGGGGTATACAGGGGTCAAACACCGGGGAGCTGTTTTTT.

This clone was detected a few times. The chain has TRBV6-5 and TRBJ2-7; D ambiguous. The V end lost 6 bases, the J end lost 5 bases, and 11 bases lay between the germline ends. Looked up from germline, CDR1 is MNHEY and CDR2 is SVGAGI. CDR3 length: 12 residues. Here the CDR3 reads CASRGSPHEQYF. CDR3 nucleotide sequence: TGTGCCAGCAGGGGTAGTCCCCACGAGCAGTACTTC.